The T cell receptor beta chain described here comes from a study of vaccination effects on CD4 cells after COVID-19. Germline trimming cut 4 bases from V and 8 bases from J; bases unmatched to any gene: 9. CDR3 length: 13 amino acids. Germline V gene sequence: CDR1 SQVTM, CDR2 ANQGSEA. On this clone itself: The target antigen is unknown.

Having been cultured for 10 days, the cells underwent CD4+ T cell isolation. The protocol was immunoSEQ multiplex PCR, while the TCRdb copy is restricted to in-frame clones and leaves out a portion. The sample lists 35,000 to 40,000 clones, 60% to 75% occurring once. J is TRBJ2-3 and V is TRBV29-1, with 7 bases lining up with TRBD1. The receptor was derived from a human donor who received a COVID-19 vaccine. The sample was CD4+ T cells from PBMCs cultured without peptide, taken before COVID-19 vaccination. Here the CDR3 reads CSVGQGVGGTQYF. For the CDR3, the DNA is TGCAGCGTTGGGCAGGGGGTGGGTGGTACGCAGTATTTT.